The present TCR beta chain was sequenced within a study of OX40 agonist ivuxolimab in advanced cancers. Whole-study findings and limits: The authors did not determine the antigen specificity of the expanded peripheral T cells. In the 0.1 to 3.0 mg/kg range, CD4+ and CD8+ blood T cells had expanded clonally by week 6.

V shed 0 bases and J shed 1 base, with 20 bases lying between them. The V gene's germline CDR1 is MGHRA and CDR2 YSYEKL. This CDR3 spans 19 amino acids. As for this clone: The antigen remains undetermined.

TCRdb keeps only in-frame clones here, not all; method: immunoSEQ multiplex PCR. This table holds around 35,000 clones, around 89% found once. The V and J genes are TRBV4-1 and TRBJ2-3; the D is unclear. This clonotype originated in an adult with an advanced solid tumor such as melanoma, head and neck, liver or kidney cancer. Sequenced material: CD4+ or CD8+ T cells sorted from blood, taken in a trial of the OX40 agonist ivuxolimab. The CDR3 coding sequence is TGCGCCAGCAGCCAAGAAGGGCTTCCAGCCCTTTACCGCACAGATACGCAGTATTTT. This sequence encodes CASSQEGLPALYRTDTQYF.